These 32 T cell receptor beta chains were all obtained from the same sample, sequenced in a study of shared clonotypes between healthy human individuals. The method was immunoSEQ multiplex PCR; TCRdb's version includes in-frame clones alone and lacks a portion of them. This sample has around 600,000 clones, with about 95% found just once. CD45RO-negative cells were positively selected for CCR7, leaving out terminally differentiated effector memory CD45RA+ cells. Sequencing input: naive CD8+ T cells sorted from blood. The receptors here all came from a woman under 40 in good health.

The rearrangement links TRBV5-1 to TRBJ2-7; D is possibly TRBD1 (6 bases). Trimming removed 1 base at V and 0 bases at J, with 8 bases between. From germline, CDR1 is SGHRS and CDR2 YFSETQ. CDR3 length equals 14 residues. CDR3 coding DNA: TGCGCCAGCAGCTTGATAGGGGGCTCCTACGAGCAGTACTTC. Its translation is CASSLIGGSYEQYF.

V gene TRBV27 combines with J gene TRBJ2-7; D is unclear. V lost 3 bases, J lost 0 bases, and 12 bases lay in between. This CDR3 comprises 15 residues. CDR1 is MNHEY, CDR2 SMNVEV, per germline (reference sequence). As DNA, the CDR3 is TGTGCCAGCAGTTTTGCTGGATCCAGCTCCTACGAGCAGTACTTC. Amino acid sequence: CASSFAGSSSYEQYF.

The chain employs TRBV14 and TRBJ2-5; 9 nucleotides line up with TRBD1. The CDR3 spans 15 residues. J was trimmed by 3 bases and V by 4 bases; bases with no gene match: 6. CDR1 is SGHDN, CDR2 FVKESK, per germline. CDR3 loop: CASSRYRDREETQYF. The DNA of the CDR3 is TGTGCCAGCAGCCGGTACCGGGACAGGGAAGAGACCCAGTACTTC. The full variable domain, rest sourced from reference TRBV14 and TRBJ2-5, is EAGVTQFPSHSVIEKGQTVTLRCDPISGHDNLYWYRRVMGKEIKFLLHFVKESKQDESGMPNNRFLAERTGGTYSTLKVQPAELEDSGVYFCASSRYRDREETQYFGPGTRLLVL.

This rearrangement joins TRBV7-9 to TRBJ1-4; D possibly corresponds to TRBD1 (6 bases). Germline V gives CDR1 SEHNR, CDR2 FQNEAQ (reference sequence). V was cut by 1 base and J by 4 bases, with 7 bases left in between. The CDR3 consists of 14 residues. The CDR3 DNA reads TGTGCCAGCAGCTTAGGGGGGCATAATGAAAAACTGTTTTTT. Its translation: CASSLGGHNEKLFF.

V gene TRBV19 combines with J gene TRBJ2-5; TRBD2 is a possible D gene (5 bases). The germline V and J ends were trimmed by 5 bases and 6 bases, with 13 bases remaining between them. The CDR3 spans 13 residues. From germline, CDR1 is LNHDA and CDR2 SQIVND (reference sequence). The DNA for the CDR3 is TGTGCCAGTAGTCGGGGTATCCCGCAGACCCAGTACTTC. Translating gives CASSRGIPQTQYF.

The chain recombines TRBV13 with TRBJ1-3; 7 bases map to TRBD1. J gave up 0 bases and V 3 bases, and 5 bases lay outside the gene matches. The CDR3 spans 16 residues. Germline CDR1 is PRHDT and CDR2 is FYEKMQ (reference sequence). The CDR3 nucleotides read TGTGCCAGCAGCTTGGGACAGACAAGCTCTGGAAACACCATATATTTT. Its translation: CASSLGQTSSGNTIYF.

The chain couples TRBV19 to TRBJ2-3; tentative D call: TRBD1 (5 bases). The germline gives CDR1 LNHDA, CDR2 SQIVND (reference sequence). This CDR3 spans 14 amino acids. Trimming took off 3 bases at V and 3 bases at J, with 10 bases between the two ends. The CDR3 region is CASSIKGQTDTQYF. CDR3 DNA: TGTGCCAGTAGTATTAAAGGACAAACAGATACGCAGTATTTT. The whole variable domain, remainder taken from reference TRBV19 and TRBJ2-3, is DGGITQSPKYLFRKEGQNVTLSCEQNLNHDAMYWYRQDPGQGLRLIYYSQIVNDFQKGDIAEGYSVSREKKESFPLTVTSAQKNPTAFYLCASSIKGQTDTQYFGPGTRLTVL.

Concerning this clone: Other nucleotide sequences in the sample specify the same CDR3. This chain joins TRBV4-1 and TRBJ1-2, with TRBD1 identical over 7 bases. Germline CDR1 reads MGHRA; CDR2 reads YSYEKL. The ends lost 1 base at V and 3 bases at J; junction bases unmatched: 2. This CDR3 is 14 amino acids long. CDR3 DNA sequence: TGCGCCAGCAGCCAAGGGACAGGTTACTATGGCTACACCTTC. Translation: CASSQGTGYYGYTF.

The chain combines TRBV20-1 with TRBJ2-1, with 7 bases fitting TRBD2. Germline CDR1 is DFQATT and CDR2 is SNEGSKA (reference sequence). CDR3 length equals 11 residues. V shed 6 bases and J 10 bases; nucleotides not matched to a gene: 6. CDR3 protein: CSAARAGEQFF. CDR3 in DNA: TGCAGTGCCGCGCGAGCGGGGGAGCAGTTCTTC.

V and J are TRBV28 and TRBJ2-6; the D gene is possibly TRBD1 (5 bases). Trimming pared 4 bases from V and 1 base from J, leaving 11 bases between. CDR3 length: 16 amino acids. Germline V gene data show CDR1 as MDHEN and CDR2 as SYDVKM. The DNA for the CDR3 is TGTGCCAGCAGTTCAAGGGGTATTTCTGGGGCCAACGTCCTGACTTTC. It yields the protein CASSSRGISGANVLTF.

This chain joins TRBV7-9 and TRBJ1-3, with D perhaps TRBD1 (6 bases). This CDR3 spans 15 amino acids. Trimming shortened V by 4 bases and J by 4 bases, and 14 bases separated the two germline ends. Germline CDR1 reads SEHNR; CDR2 reads FQNEAQ (reference sequence). CDR3 DNA: TGTGCCAGCAGCTCCGACAGGATCTCCGGAAACACCATATATTTT. It codes for CASSSDRISGNTIYF. The full variable domain, in which reference TRBV7-9 and TRBJ1-3 provide the parts outside the CDR3, is DTGVSQNPRHKITKRGQNVTFRCDPISEHNRLYWYRQTLGQGPEFLTYFQNEAQLEKSRLLSDRFSAERPKGSFSTLEIQRTEQGDSAMYLCASSSDRISGNTIYFGEGSWLTVV.

The chain links TRBV27 to TRBJ2-7, with no clear D. Per the germline V gene, CDR1 is MNHEY and CDR2 is SMNVEV (reference sequence). This CDR3 region has 13 residues. Trimming took off 3 bases at V and 0 bases at J, with 6 bases between the two ends. CDR3 sequence reads: CASSLATSYEQYF. The CDR3 coding sequence is TGTGCCAGCAGTTTGGCGACCTCCTACGAGCAGTACTTC.

The chain links TRBV6-5 to TRBJ2-1; unclear D gene. Germline-derived CDR1 and CDR2 are MNHEY and SVGAGI. Between the trimmed V and J ends, which lost 3 bases and 3 bases, there was a span of 9 bases. This CDR3 contains 14 residues. The CDR3 reads CASSYGERYNEQFF. CDR3 sequence (DNA): TGTGCCAGCAGTTATGGGGAACGCTACAATGAGCAGTTCTTC.

The chain has TRBV6-1 and TRBJ1-5; no clear D gene. Per the germline V gene, CDR1 is MNHNS and CDR2 is SASEGT. Trimming cost V 10 bases and J 0 bases, with 13 bases left between them. This CDR3 contains 14 residues. The CDR3 loop is CATRPRGSNQPQHF. The CDR3 nucleotides read TGTGCCACTCGGCCTCGGGGTAGCAATCAGCCCCAGCATTTT.

The chain has TRBV19 and TRBJ2-7, with D tentatively TRBD1 or TRBD2 (5 bases each). The CDR3 extends over 15 amino acids. V was shortened by 6 bases and J by 4 bases, with 19 bases between the two germline ends. From germline, CDR1 is LNHDA and CDR2 SQIVND (reference sequence). DNA for the CDR3: TGTGCCAGTAGCCCTGGGGGTGTAGGGCAATACGAGCAGTACTTC. Its protein is CASSPGGVGQYEQYF.

The chain joins TRBV27 to TRBJ1-1, with a weak D call TRBD1 (5 bases). The CDR3 covers 15 residues. CDR1 is MNHEY and CDR2 is SMNVEV in the germline V gene (reference sequence). Trimming removed 1 base at V and 2 bases at J, with 11 bases between. This CDR3 reads CASSLYPGSNTEAFF. In DNA form, the CDR3 reads TGTGCCAGCAGTTTATACCCAGGGTCTAACACTGAAGCTTTCTTT.

The chain combines TRBV10-2 with TRBJ1-2, with 7 bases fitting TRBD1. Trimming removed 3 bases from V and 4 bases from J; junction bases left unmatched: 5. The germline V gene encodes CDR1 WSHSY and CDR2 SAAADI. This CDR3 is built from 14 residues. CDR3 protein: CASSDWRDSYGYTF. CDR3 sequence (DNA): TGCGCCAGCAGTGATTGGAGGGACAGCTATGGCTACACCTTC.

This chain joins TRBV10-1 and TRBJ1-4; TRBD1 is a possible D gene (5 bases). In germline, CDR1 is WNHNN, CDR2 SYGVQD (reference sequence). The CDR3 extends over 15 amino acids. The V and J ends lost 0 bases and 4 bases respectively, with 9 bases between them. The CDR3 sequence is CASSESRRGNEKLFF. The CDR3 coding sequence is TGCGCCAGCAGTGAGTCGCGGAGGGGTAATGAAAAACTGTTTTTT.

This clone appeared once. As DNA, the CDR3 is TGTGCCAGCAGCTTAGGGGGGACGGCCTACGAGCAGTACTTC. It translates to CASSLGGTAYEQYF. The V and J genes are TRBV7-9 and TRBJ2-7; D might be TRBD1 or TRBD2, each matching 5 bases. Trimming took off 1 base at V and 2 bases at J, with 9 bases between the two ends. Per germline, CDR1 SEHNR and CDR2 FQNEAQ (reference sequence). The CDR3 runs 14 residues.

The CDR3 is CASSRLGGENIQYF. The DNA for the CDR3 is TGCGCCAGCAGCCGTCTCGGGGGGGAAAACATTCAGTACTTC. The chain recombines TRBV4-1 with TRBJ2-4; 8 positions agree with TRBD2. CDR1 is MGHRA, CDR2 YSYEKL, per germline. Trimming took 4 bases from V and 5 from J; bases not matched to a gene: 4. This CDR3 has 14 amino acids.

V is TRBV7-3 and J is TRBJ2-1; TRBD2 matches at 7 bases. This CDR3 region has 12 residues. The V gene's germline CDR1 is SGHTA and CDR2 FQGTGA. The V and J ends lost 5 bases and 9 bases, in that order; junction bases with no gene match: 4. Here the CDR3 reads CASSLTGGEQFF. CDR3 DNA: TGTGCCAGCAGCCTTACGGGGGGTGAGCAGTTCTTC.

The chain employs TRBV14 and TRBJ2-5; D perhaps matches TRBD1 (5 bases). The germline V gene encodes CDR1 SGHDN and CDR2 FVKESK. The CDR3 spans 15 residues. V was pared by 4 bases and J by 5 bases, with 17 bases between. The CDR3 here is CASSRLDQPGETQYF. In DNA, the CDR3 is TGTGCCAGCAGCCGACTGGACCAACCAGGGGAGACCCAGTACTTC.

The chain uses TRBV27 and TRBJ2-7; the D is unclear. From germline, CDR1 is MNHEY and CDR2 SMNVEV (reference sequence). The germline V and J ends were trimmed by 3 bases and 0 bases, with 3 bases remaining between them. The CDR3 runs to 12 residues. CDR3 in DNA: TGTGCCAGCAGTTTCGTCTCCTACGAGCAGTACTTC. Translated, it gives CASSFVSYEQYF.

J is TRBJ1-1 and V is TRBV2; D is unresolved. This CDR3 has 14 amino acids. V was trimmed by 3 bases and J by 7 bases, leaving 15 bases between them. Germline V gene sequence: CDR1 SNHLY, CDR2 FYNNEI. The CDR3 loop is CASSEYRTLSEAFF. The CDR3 DNA is TGTGCCAGCAGTGAGTATAGGACTTTGAGTGAAGCTTTCTTT.

CDR3 in amino acids: CASSLRGSVNQPQHF. CDR3 sequence (DNA): TGTGCCAGCAGTCTCAGGGGGTCCGTCAATCAGCCCCAGCATTTT. This chain links TRBV28 with TRBJ1-5; the match to TRBD1 covers 7 bases. Unmatched junction bases numbered 7, after V lost 5 bases and J lost 3 bases. The CDR3 extends over 15 amino acids. Germline CDR1 MDHEN, CDR2 SYDVKM.

The chain is built from TRBV4-2 and TRBJ2-7; weak D call: TRBD1 (5 bases). The CDR3 spans 15 residues. CDR1 LGHNA and CDR2 YNFKEQ come from the germline V gene. V lost 0 bases and J 1 base, leaving 10 bases between the germline ends. This chain's CDR3 is CASSQEAWTSYEQYF. The CDR3 region has the DNA TGTGCCAGCAGCCAAGAAGCTTGGACATCCTACGAGCAGTACTTC.

A single count supports this clone. This chain uses TRBV28 with TRBJ2-5, with D unclear. V was pared by 2 bases and J by 9 bases, with 16 bases between. Germline CDR1 MDHEN, CDR2 SYDVKM. The CDR3 consists of 14 residues. The CDR3 reads CASSLESPRVPQYF. For the CDR3, the DNA is TGTGCCAGCAGTTTAGAAAGCCCGCGTGTGCCCCAGTACTTC.

This clone came up once. This chain uses TRBV6-5 with TRBJ2-7, with 10 positions matching TRBD1. Germline-derived CDR1 and CDR2 are MNHEY and SVGAGI. The CDR3 has 14 amino acids. The V gene end was trimmed by 6 bases and the J gene end by 2 bases; junction bases not matched to a gene: 4. In DNA form, the CDR3 reads TGTGCCAGCAGAACAGGACAGGGGGCCTACGAGCAGTACTTC. Amino acids: CASRTGQGAYEQYF.

The chain joins TRBV27 to TRBJ1-1; 7 nucleotides agree with TRBD1. There are 16 residues in the CDR3. V dropped 0 bases and J dropped 4; count of bases not matched to a gene: 8. Germline assignment: CDR1 MNHEY and CDR2 SMNVEV (reference sequence). The DNA of the CDR3 is TGTGCCAGCAGTTTATCGGGAGGGGGCTGGATCACTGAAGCTTTCTTT. Protein: CASSLSGGGWITEAFF.

CDR3 sequence: CASSLSSYEQYF. In DNA form, the CDR3 reads TGTGCCAGCAGCCTGAGCTCCTACGAGCAGTACTTC. J is TRBJ2-5 and V is TRBV7-2; no clear D gene. Near its end, the DNA agrees better with TRBJ2-7, so the J call may be wrong. The CDR3 covers 12 residues. Germline V gene lookup returns CDR1 SGHTA and CDR2 FQGNSA.

This chain joins TRBV7-9 and TRBJ1-1; no clear D gene. V lost 0 bases to trimming and J lost 5 bases, with 10 bases between them. This CDR3 spans 14 amino acids. Germline assignment: CDR1 SEHNR and CDR2 FQNEAQ (reference sequence). CDR3 residues: CASSLARGGTEAFF. As DNA, the CDR3 is TGTGCCAGCAGCTTAGCTCGAGGTGGGACTGAAGCTTTCTTT.

The rearrangement links TRBV11-2 to TRBJ2-1, with 9 bases aligning to TRBD1. CDR1 is SGHAT, CDR2 FQNNGV, per germline. The CDR3 runs to 15 residues. V was pared by 5 bases and J by 5 bases, with 7 bases of the junction left unmatched. The CDR3 nucleotides read TGTGCCAGCAGCAAAACCGGGACAGGGAACAATGAGCAGTTCTTC. It yields the protein CASSKTGTGNNEQFF.